This T cell receptor beta chain was captured by sequencing in a study of identical twins. MiXCR, run by TCRdb on the 5' RACE reads, gives a single entry per CDR3 protein. This sample has more than 200,000 distinct CDR3 sequences; over 11% occur once, and the top ten carry 8.8%. The germline V gene encodes CDR1 DFQATT and CDR2 SNEGSKA (reference sequence). The J segment lost 9 bases and the V segment lost 1 base, leaving 11 bases of the junction unmatched. This CDR3 spans 15 amino acids. This TCR was recovered from a woman under 30 in good health. The chain couples TRBV20-1 to TRBJ2-7; TRBD1 matches 11 bases. Source material: memory (CD45RO+) T cells sorted from blood. This chain's CDR3 is CSARALGQGANVQYF. The CDR3 DNA reads as TGCAGTGCTAGAGCCCTAGGACAGGGGGCGAATGTGCAGTACTTC.